What follows are 32 T cell receptor beta chains derived from one specimen sequenced in a study of beta chain features in type 1 diabetes. What was sequenced were expressed TCRB transcripts, since all of the isolated RNA had been reverse transcribed. Assay used: immunoSEQ multiplex PCR; TCRdb lists only in-frame clones, some missing. The sample holds a few hundred thousand clones; roughly 21% are singletons and the top ten take approximately 0.046%. The specimen sequenced was naive CD4+ T cells from blood. These receptors came from a young woman in good health.

The sample holds a few counts of this clone. V is TRBV30 and J is TRBJ1-2; perhaps TRBD1 as D (5 bases). Germline V gene lookup returns CDR1 GTSNPN and CDR2 SVGIG (reference sequence). This CDR3 region has 13 residues. V was trimmed by 4 bases and J by 6 bases, leaving 15 bases between them. The CDR3 sequence: CAWTGDLENGYTF. In nucleotides, the CDR3 is TGTGCCTGGACGGGGGATCTCGAGAATGGCTACACCTTC.

The table lists this clone with a few counts. This rearrangement joins TRBV7-2 to TRBJ2-7; D is unclear. V lost 0 bases, J lost 3 bases, and 12 bases lay in between. The CDR3 totals 15 residues. Germline CDR1 is SGHTA and CDR2 is FQGNSA. CDR3 sequence reads: CASSLAKSGYYEQYF. CDR3 in DNA: TGTGCCAGCAGCTTAGCGAAGTCGGGTTACTACGAGCAGTACTTC.

This clone showed up just a few times. V is TRBV2 and J is TRBJ1-1, with D perhaps matching TRBD1 (5 bases). Between the trimmed V and J ends, which lost 1 base and 5 bases, there was a span of 8 bases. The CDR3 sequence is 13 residues long. CDR1 is SNHLY and CDR2 is FYNNEI in the germline V gene. CDR3 loop: CASSEEGRTEAFF. DNA for the CDR3: TGTGCCAGCAGTGAAGAGGGGAGGACTGAAGCTTTCTTT.

This clone was detected a few times. The chain uses TRBV28 and TRBJ2-7; tentatively, D is TRBD1 (6 bases). This CDR3 is 12 amino acids long. Per germline, CDR1 MDHEN and CDR2 SYDVKM. V was clipped by 8 bases and J by 2 bases, with 10 bases between them. CDR3 nucleotide sequence: TGTGCCAGCCGTGGGGACACCTACGAGCAGTACTTC. The encoded protein is CASRGDTYEQYF.

Details on this clone: Other nucleotide sequences in the sample specify the same CDR3. The chain has TRBV5-1 and TRBJ2-3, with 14 bases fitting TRBD2. Per the germline V gene, CDR1 is SGHRS and CDR2 is YFSETQ. Losses at the gene ends were 4 bases for V and 3 bases for J; bases not matched to a gene: 4. CDR3 size: 16 residues. CDR3 nucleotides: TGCGCCAGCAGCCCCGGGACTAGCGGGAGAACAGATACGCAGTATTTT. Amino acid sequence: CASSPGTSGRTDTQYF. Full variable domain (missing parts from reference TRBV5-1 and TRBJ2-3): KAGVTQTPRYLIKTRGQQVTLSCSPISGHRSVSWYQQTPGQGLQFLFEYFSETQRNKGNFPGRFSGRQFSNSRSEMNVSTLELGDSALYLCASSPGTSGRTDTQYFGPGTRLTVL.

The V gene is TRBV7-3, the J gene TRBJ2-6; D gene uncertain. Per germline, CDR1 SGHTA and CDR2 FQGTGA. CDR3 length: 17 residues. V was pared by 2 bases and J by 0 bases, with 11 bases between. CDR3 in amino acids: CASSLQALRSGANVLTF. CDR3 DNA: TGTGCCAGCAGCTTACAGGCCCTCCGCTCTGGGGCCAACGTCCTGACTTTC.

This clone was seen more than once but under ten times. The genes are TRBV4-3 and TRBJ2-3; a possible D gene is TRBD2 (5 bases). The germline V and J ends were trimmed by 0 bases and 5 bases, with 12 bases remaining between them. This CDR3 has 15 amino acids. Germline V CDR1 and CDR2: LGHNA, YSLEER. The CDR3 nucleotides read TGCGCCAGCAGCCAAGATCTTCGGGGTGTAGATACGCAGTATTTT. It specifies CASSQDLRGVDTQYF.

The chain employs TRBV25-1 and TRBJ1-3, with a tentative D call TRBD1 (5 bases). V lost 4 bases, J lost 10 bases, and 17 bases lay in between. The length of the CDR3 is 14 residues. Germline V gene lookup returns CDR1 MGHDK and CDR2 SYGVNS. As DNA, the CDR3 is TGTGCCAGCAGTGGGACAAGTGGAGACTTAACCATATATTTT. It encodes CASSGTSGDLTIYF.

The genes are TRBV5-1 and TRBJ2-3, with TRBD2 matching over 11 bases. This CDR3 contains 17 residues. With 0 bases clipped from V and 0 bases from J, the junction kept 3 bases outside the gene matches. Germline V lookup: CDR1 SGHRS, CDR2 YFSETQ. This CDR3 is CASSLGTSGWSTDTQYF. DNA for the CDR3: TGCGCCAGCAGCTTGGGGACTAGCGGGTGGAGCACAGATACGCAGTATTTT.

The chain employs TRBV18 and TRBJ1-1, with TRBD1 matching over 7 bases. There are 15 residues in the CDR3. Trimming cost V 3 bases and J 1 base; bases outside gene matches: 5. Germline V CDR1 and CDR2: KGHSH, LQKENI. The CDR3 loop is CASSPGGQSNTEAFF. For the CDR3, the DNA is TGTGCCAGCTCACCCGGGGGACAGTCGAACACTGAAGCTTTCTTT.

The chain carries TRBV11-2 and TRBJ2-3; D might be TRBD2 (5 bases). Trimming took 0 bases from V and 4 from J, leaving 17 bases between them. CDR1 SGHAT and CDR2 FQNNGV come from the germline V gene. The CDR3 runs 17 residues. CDR3: CASSLDPASKSSDTQYF. The CDR3 bases are TGTGCCAGCAGCTTAGATCCCGCTAGCAAGTCGTCAGATACGCAGTATTTT.

The chain links TRBV9 to TRBJ1-1; D not certain. The V gene lost 0 bases and the J gene lost 0 bases, with 9 bases spanning the gap. Germline V CDR1 and CDR2: SGDLS, YYNGEE. The CDR3 sequence is 15 residues long. The CDR3 nucleotides read TGTGCCAGCAGCGTAGTGCAGGCAATGAACACTGAAGCTTTCTTT. Its protein product is CASSVVQAMNTEAFF.

This clone was picked up a small number of times. The gene calls are TRBV4-1 and TRBJ2-7; 8 bases are a match to TRBD2. Germline trimming cut 4 bases from V and 2 bases from J; bases unmatched to any gene: 7. Germline V CDR1 and CDR2: MGHRA, YSYEKL. The CDR3 contains 15 residues. CDR3 sequence: CASSPGGAGAYEQYF. DNA of the CDR3: TGCGCCAGCAGCCCGGGGGGAGCGGGAGCCTACGAGCAGTACTTC.

This clone has just a few counts. This chain joins TRBV5-1 and TRBJ2-3; weak D call: TRBD1 (6 bases). This CDR3 has 13 residues. Germline values: CDR1 SGHRS, CDR2 YFSETQ. V was shortened by 3 bases and J by 2 bases, with 7 bases between the two germline ends. The CDR3 DNA is TGCGCCAGCAGCTACAGGGTCACAGATACGCAGTATTTT. Its protein product is CASSYRVTDTQYF. Combining the CDR3 with reference TRBV5-1 and TRBJ2-3 gives the whole variable domain KAGVTQTPRYLIKTRGQQVTLSCSPISGHRSVSWYQQTPGQGLQFLFEYFSETQRNKGNFPGRFSGRQFSNSRSEMNVSTLELGDSALYLCASSYRVTDTQYFGPGTRLTVL.

The gene calls are TRBV4-1 and TRBJ2-5, with D possibly matching TRBD1 (6 bases). V was clipped by 4 bases and J by 0 bases, with 12 bases between them. In germline, CDR1 is MGHRA, CDR2 YSYEKL. The CDR3 extends over 15 amino acids. The CDR3 protein is CASSPRTGNQETQYF. As DNA, the CDR3 is TGCGCCAGCAGCCCTCGAACAGGGAACCAAGAGACCCAGTACTTC.

The chain is built from TRBV10-3 and TRBJ2-5; 8 nucleotides agree with TRBD2. Germline lookup yields CDR1 ENHRY and CDR2 SYGVKD. This CDR3 contains 16 residues. J was trimmed by 5 bases and V by 5 bases; bases with no gene match: 13. Here the CDR3 reads CAISPVTGGPGETQYF. In DNA form, the CDR3 reads TGTGCCATCAGTCCCGTCACGGGGGGGCCTGGGGAGACCCAGTACTTC.

V is TRBV7-9 and J is TRBJ2-7; 7 positions agree with TRBD1. Germline CDR1 SEHNR, CDR2 FQNEAQ (reference sequence). The CDR3 sequence is 14 residues long. Trimming removed 3 bases from V and 3 bases from J; junction bases left unmatched: 5. The CDR3: CASSLGTEFYEQYF. CDR3 DNA sequence: TGTGCCAGCAGCTTGGGGACAGAGTTCTACGAGCAGTACTTC.

A few counts support this clone. The chain uses TRBV4-2 and TRBJ2-3, with TRBD2 matching 8 bases. The V gene end was trimmed by 4 bases and the J gene end by 1 base; junction bases not matched to a gene: 7. Germline-derived CDR1 and CDR2 are LGHNA and YNFKEQ. The CDR3 runs 16 residues. The CDR3 DNA reads as TGTGCCAGCAGCCCGGGCAGCGGGGGTCGCACAGATACGCAGTATTTT. It specifies CASSPGSGGRTDTQYF.

This chain links TRBV27 with TRBJ2-2; a weak D match, TRBD2 (6 bases). V was trimmed by 5 bases and J by 4 bases, leaving 11 bases between them. The CDR3 is 14 residues long. Germline loops: CDR1 MNHEY, CDR2 SMNVEV (reference sequence). The CDR3 DNA reads as TGTGCCAGCAGTCGCCAGGGAGGCACCGGGGAGCTGTTTTTT. It codes for CASSRQGGTGELFF.

The chain recombines TRBV5-1 with TRBJ2-2; 12 bases fit TRBD1. J was trimmed by 6 bases and V by 4 bases; bases with no gene match: 10. CDR3 size: 17 residues. Germline CDR1 SGHRS, CDR2 YFSETQ. The CDR3 spells CASSPWGQGAPAGELFF. In DNA, the CDR3 is TGCGCCAGCAGCCCCTGGGGACAGGGGGCGCCGGCCGGGGAGCTGTTTTTT. Variable domain in full (rest from reference TRBV5-1 and TRBJ2-2): KAGVTQTPRYLIKTRGQQVTLSCSPISGHRSVSWYQQTPGQGLQFLFEYFSETQRNKGNFPGRFSGRQFSNSRSEMNVSTLELGDSALYLCASSPWGQGAPAGELFFGEGSRLTVL.

The V and J genes are TRBV5-1 and TRBJ2-7; TRBD1 matches 7 bases. The J segment lost 7 bases and the V segment lost 3 bases, leaving 10 bases of the junction unmatched. CDR1 is SGHRS, CDR2 YFSETQ, per germline. CDR3 length: 14 residues. This CDR3 is CASSSDRYLGEQYF. CDR3 in DNA: TGCGCCAGCAGCTCGGACAGGTACCTCGGGGAGCAGTACTTC. The full variable domain, rest sourced from reference TRBV5-1 and TRBJ2-7, is KAGVTQTPRYLIKTRGQQVTLSCSPISGHRSVSWYQQTPGQGLQFLFEYFSETQRNKGNFPGRFSGRQFSNSRSEMNVSTLELGDSALYLCASSSDRYLGEQYFGPGTRLTVT.

The chain carries TRBV27 and TRBJ2-3, with a weak D call TRBD1 (6 bases). The CDR3 has 16 residues. Trimming took 5 bases from V and 5 from J, leaving 20 bases between them. Looked up from germline, CDR1 is MNHEY and CDR2 is SMNVEV (reference sequence). The CDR3 region has the DNA TGTGCCAGCAGTCCCCTTGTTAGGACCAGGGGAGATACGCAGTATTTT. It yields the protein CASSPLVRTRGDTQYF.

The rearrangement links TRBV15 to TRBJ2-5; 7 bases are shared with TRBD1. Germline-derived CDR1 and CDR2 are LNHNV and YYDKDF (reference sequence). V was pared by 7 bases and J by 5 bases, with 4 bases of the junction left unmatched. The CDR3 contains 12 residues. The CDR3 DNA sequence: TGTGCCACCAAGAGGGGGCAGGAGACCCAGTACTTC. Residues: CATKRGQETQYF.

Remarks on this clone: Additional DNA sequences in this sample encode the identical CDR3. This CDR3 reads CASSVGGQGGYEQYF. CDR3 bases: TGTGCCAGCAGCGTAGGGGGACAGGGAGGGTACGAGCAGTACTTC. The V and J genes are TRBV9 and TRBJ2-7; 9 bases agree with TRBD1. J gave up 4 bases and V 0 bases, and 5 bases lay outside the gene matches. The CDR3 is 15 residues long. CDR1 and CDR2 from the germline V gene are SGDLS and YYNGEE.

The V call is TRBV5-4, the J call TRBJ2-3, with D perhaps TRBD2 (6 bases). Germline values: CDR1 SGHNT, CDR2 YYREEE (reference sequence). The CDR3 loop spans 15 amino acids. The V end was cut by 4 bases, the J end by 0 bases, with 12 bases between. The CDR3 loop reads CASSPGRGSTDTQYF. The CDR3 DNA reads as TGTGCCAGCAGCCCCGGGAGAGGCAGCACAGATACGCAGTATTTT. Drawing the rest from reference TRBV5-4 and TRBJ2-3, the complete variable domain is ETGVTQSPTHLIKTRGQQVTLRCSSQSGHNTVSWYQQALGQGPQFIFQYYREEENGRGNFPPRFSGLQFPNYSSELNVNALELDDSALYLCASSPGRGSTDTQYFGPGTRLTVL.

The chain has TRBV2 and TRBJ2-4; 8 nucleotides match TRBD2. V shed 3 bases and J 6 bases; nucleotides not matched to a gene: 4. Germline V gene sequence: CDR1 SNHLY, CDR2 FYNNEI. The CDR3 has 14 amino acids. The CDR3 DNA reads TGTGCCAGCAGTGACCCCAGCGGGGGAAACATTCAGTACTTC. Translated: CASSDPSGGNIQYF.

This clone was recorded only once. CDR3 sequence reads: CASSLAQGIRSPLHF. The DNA of the CDR3 is TGTGCCAGCAGCTTAGCCCAGGGGATTCGATCACCCCTCCACTTT. The chain is built from TRBV7-2 and TRBJ1-6; a weak D match, TRBD1 (6 bases). V dropped 0 bases and J dropped 10 bases, with 13 bases sitting between them. Germline values: CDR1 SGHTA, CDR2 FQGNSA. This CDR3 has 15 amino acids.

The sample holds a few counts of this clone. The V and J genes are TRBV7-3 and TRBJ2-2; D remains unclear. V dropped 1 base and J dropped 0 bases, with 3 bases sitting between them. The germline V gene has CDR1 SGHTA and CDR2 FQGTGA. The CDR3 has 14 residues. CDR3: CASSLITNTGELFF. The DNA for the CDR3 is TGTGCCAGCAGCTTAATTACGAACACCGGGGAGCTGTTTTTT.

This clone was seen a few times. J is TRBJ2-2 and V is TRBV4-1, with D possibly being TRBD2 (5 bases). This CDR3 is built from 16 residues. V shed 1 base and J shed 5 bases, with 14 bases lying between them. Per the germline V gene, CDR1 is MGHRA and CDR2 is YSYEKL. CDR3 sequence: CASSQVSGRETGELFF. CDR3 nucleotides: TGCGCCAGCAGCCAAGTATCCGGACGGGAAACCGGGGAGCTGTTTTTT.

This clone appeared a few times. The chain couples TRBV28 to TRBJ2-7; 9 nucleotides match TRBD1. This CDR3 contains 15 residues. CDR1 and CDR2 from the germline V gene are MDHEN and SYDVKM. V lost 5 bases and J lost 4; bases outside the gene matches: 9. CDR3 DNA sequence: TGTGCCAGCAGTCGCTCCGGGACAGGGAGGTACGAGCAGTACTTC. It translates to CASSRSGTGRYEQYF.

The V gene is TRBV9, the J gene TRBJ1-2, with 12 nucleotides matching TRBD1. This CDR3 region has 15 residues. The V and J ends lost 4 bases and 8 bases, in that order; junction bases with no gene match: 9. CDR1 SGDLS and CDR2 YYNGEE come from the germline V gene. The CDR3 nucleotides read TGTGCCAGCAGCCCCCAGGGACAGGGGGCAGGAGGCTACACCTTC. Translating it yields CASSPQGQGAGGYTF.

This chain uses TRBV30 with TRBJ2-7, with D perhaps matching TRBD2 (6 bases). The CDR3 extends over 15 amino acids. V lost 2 bases and J lost 3, with 17 bases in between. CDR1 and CDR2 (germline): GTSNPN, SVGIG (reference sequence). For the CDR3, the DNA is TGTGCCTGGAGTCCAGGACTAAGCTCGGGCTACGAGCAGTACTTC. This translates into CAWSPGLSSGYEQYF.